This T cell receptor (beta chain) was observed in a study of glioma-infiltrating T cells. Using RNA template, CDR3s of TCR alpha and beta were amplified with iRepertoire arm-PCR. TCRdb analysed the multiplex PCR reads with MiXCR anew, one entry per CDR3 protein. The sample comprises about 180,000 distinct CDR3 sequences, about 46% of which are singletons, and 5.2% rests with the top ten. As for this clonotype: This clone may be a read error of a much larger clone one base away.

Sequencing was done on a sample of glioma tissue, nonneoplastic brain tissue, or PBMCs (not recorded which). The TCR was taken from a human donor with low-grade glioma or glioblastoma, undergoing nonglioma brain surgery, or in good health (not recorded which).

CDR3 in DNA: TGTGCCAGCAGTGTTCTCCGGATTAACAATGAGCAGTTCTTC. As protein: CASSVLRINNEQFF. The chain uses TRBV27 and TRBJ2-1, with D hard to call. Germline loops: CDR1 MNHEY, CDR2 SMNVEV (reference sequence). Deletions cut 5 bases from V and 5 bases from J, with 13 bases between. The CDR3 extends over 14 amino acids.